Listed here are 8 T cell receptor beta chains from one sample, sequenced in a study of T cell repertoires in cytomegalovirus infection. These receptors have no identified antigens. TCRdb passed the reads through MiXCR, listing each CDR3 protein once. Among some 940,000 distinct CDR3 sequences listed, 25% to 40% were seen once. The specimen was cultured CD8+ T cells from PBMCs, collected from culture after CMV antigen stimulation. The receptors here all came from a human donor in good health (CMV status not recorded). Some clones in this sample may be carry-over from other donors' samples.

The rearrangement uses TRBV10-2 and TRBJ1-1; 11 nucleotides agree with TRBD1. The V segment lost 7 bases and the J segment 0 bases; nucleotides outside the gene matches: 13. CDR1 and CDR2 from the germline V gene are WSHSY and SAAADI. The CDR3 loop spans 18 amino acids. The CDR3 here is CASIPEGTGGYVNTEAFF. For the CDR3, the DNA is TGCGCCAGCATCCCAGAAGGGACAGGGGGTTATGTGAACACTGAAGCTTTCTTT.

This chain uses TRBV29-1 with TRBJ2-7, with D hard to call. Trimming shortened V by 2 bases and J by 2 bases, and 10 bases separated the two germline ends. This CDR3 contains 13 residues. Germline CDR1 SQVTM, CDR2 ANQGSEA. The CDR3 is CSVERLAAYEQYV. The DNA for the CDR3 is TGCAGCGTTGAAAGGTTGGCAGCCTACGAGCAGTACGTC.

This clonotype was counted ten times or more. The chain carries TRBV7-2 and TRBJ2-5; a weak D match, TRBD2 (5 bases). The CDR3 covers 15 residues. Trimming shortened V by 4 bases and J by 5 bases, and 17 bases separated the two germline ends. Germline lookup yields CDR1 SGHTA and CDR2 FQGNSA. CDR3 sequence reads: CASSSEGLGLETQYF. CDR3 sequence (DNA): TGTGCCAGCAGCTCCGAGGGCCTCGGTCTGGAGACCCAGTACTTC.

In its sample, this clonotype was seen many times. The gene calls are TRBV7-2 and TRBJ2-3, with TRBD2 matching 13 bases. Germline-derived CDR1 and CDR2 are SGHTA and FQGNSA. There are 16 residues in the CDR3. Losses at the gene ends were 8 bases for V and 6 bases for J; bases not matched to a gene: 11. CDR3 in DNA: TGTGCCAGCTCCCGGACTAGCGGGGGAGCCCGGGATACGCAGTATTTT. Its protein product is CASSRTSGGARDTQYF.

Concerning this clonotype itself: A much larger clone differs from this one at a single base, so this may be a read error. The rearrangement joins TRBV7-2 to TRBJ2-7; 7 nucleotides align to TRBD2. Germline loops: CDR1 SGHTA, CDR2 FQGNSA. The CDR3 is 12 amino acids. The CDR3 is CASSLGLVGSDF. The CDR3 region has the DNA TGTGCCAGCAGCCTAGGACTAGTGGGGAGCGACTTC.

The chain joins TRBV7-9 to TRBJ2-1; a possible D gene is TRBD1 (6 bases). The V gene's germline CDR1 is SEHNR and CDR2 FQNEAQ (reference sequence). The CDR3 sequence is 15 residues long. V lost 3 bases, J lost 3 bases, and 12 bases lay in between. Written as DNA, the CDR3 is TGTGCCAGCAGCTTCACAGGGTCACTCTACAATGAGCAGTTCTTC. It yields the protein CASSFTGSLYNEQFF.

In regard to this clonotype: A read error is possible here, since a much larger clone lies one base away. The CDR3 DNA follows: TGTGCCAACAGCCTGACAAACCGAAATGAGCAGTTCTTC. It translates to CANSLTNRNEQFF. The rearrangement uses TRBV7-8 and TRBJ2-1; D ambiguous. CDR3 length equals 13 residues. Germline CDR1 is SGHVS and CDR2 is FQNEAQ.

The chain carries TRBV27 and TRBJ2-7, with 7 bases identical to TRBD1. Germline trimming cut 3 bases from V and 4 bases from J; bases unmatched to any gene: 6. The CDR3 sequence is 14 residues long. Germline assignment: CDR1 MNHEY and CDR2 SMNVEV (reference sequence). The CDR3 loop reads CASSFQGQSYEQYF. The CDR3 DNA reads TGTGCCAGCAGTTTTCAGGGACAGTCTTACGAGCAGTACTTC.